These 25 T cell receptor beta chains were sequenced from one sample in a study of T cell responses to AZD1222 COVID-19 vaccine. Assay: immunoSEQ multiplex PCR; the TCRdb copy retains only in-frame clones and omits some. This sample carries about 120,000 clones, about 86% of them seen once, and the ten largest clones take 17%. Sequencing was performed on peripheral blood, taken 28 days after the second AZD1222 dose. The receptors shown here come from an adult who received the AZD1222 COVID-19 vaccine.

This chain links TRBV19 with TRBJ1-4, with D hard to call. Germline CDR1 is LNHDA and CDR2 is SQIVND (reference sequence). There are 15 residues in the CDR3. The V gene lost 5 bases and the J gene lost 0 bases, with 10 bases spanning the gap. The CDR3 protein is CASSETAATNEKLFF. The CDR3 coding sequence is TGTGCCAGTAGTGAGACGGCCGCAACTAATGAAAAACTGTTTTTT.

V usage is TRBV5-4 and J usage is TRBJ2-5; 9 bases agree with TRBD2. The ends lost 6 bases at V and 3 bases at J; junction bases unmatched: 12. Per germline, CDR1 SGHNT and CDR2 YYREEE (reference sequence). The CDR3 sequence is 16 residues long. CDR3 nucleotide sequence: TGTGCCAGCAAGGCGGGCGGGGGGGCCAAAGAAGAGACCCAGTACTTC. Its protein product is CASKAGGGAKEETQYF.

This chain connects TRBV10-2 to TRBJ2-3, with unresolved D. From germline, CDR1 is WSHSY and CDR2 SAAADI. The germline V and J ends were trimmed by 6 bases and 0 bases, with 10 bases remaining between them. This CDR3 contains 14 residues. CDR3 sequence reads: CASRVGRSTDTQYF. CDR3 sequence (DNA): TGCGCCAGCAGGGTCGGTCGGAGCACAGATACGCAGTATTTT.

The V call is TRBV20-1, the J call TRBJ2-7; D uncertain. Trimming left V 1 base short and J 6 bases short, with 7 bases between. Germline V gene sequence: CDR1 DFQATT, CDR2 SNEGSKA (reference sequence). This CDR3 is 11 amino acids long. CDR3 DNA: TGCAGTGCTAGAGGGTTGACCGAGCAGTACTTC. Protein product: CSARGLTEQYF.

V usage is TRBV19 and J usage is TRBJ1-5; the D is unclear. Between the trimmed V and J ends, which lost 7 bases and 0 bases, there was a span of 10 bases. Germline V gives CDR1 LNHDA, CDR2 SQIVND (reference sequence). The CDR3 length is 14 residues. In nucleotides, the CDR3 is TGTGCCAGTATGATACACCATAGCAATCAGCCCCAGCATTTT. Protein: CASMIHHSNQPQHF. The full variable domain, its missing parts supplied by reference TRBV19 and TRBJ1-5, is DGGITQSPKYLFRKEGQNVTLSCEQNLNHDAMYWYRQDPGQGLRLIYYSQIVNDFQKGDIAEGYSVSREKKESFPLTVTSAQKNPTAFYLCASMIHHSNQPQHFGDGTRLSIL.

The rearrangement links TRBV12-5 to TRBJ2-2; 9 bases agree with TRBD1. CDR3 length equals 15 residues. V lost 6 bases, J lost 6 bases, and 8 bases stayed unmatched. Germline V CDR1 and CDR2: LGHNT, FRNRAP. The CDR3 loop reads CASGPGQGMSGELFF. CDR3 DNA: TGTGCTAGTGGGCCGGGACAGGGCATGTCCGGGGAGCTGTTTTTT.

This clone was recorded a few times. The chain carries TRBV18 and TRBJ1-1; D might be TRBD1 (6 bases). There are 18 residues in the CDR3. With 4 bases removed from V and 1 base from J, the gap between germline ends came to 22 bases. Per germline, CDR1 KGHSH and CDR2 LQKENI. DNA of the CDR3: TGTGCCAGCTCACGATCCTCGGGGGCGTTAGGAGGGAACACTGAAGCTTTCTTT. Translating gives CASSRSSGALGGNTEAFF. Full variable domain (missing parts from reference TRBV18 and TRBJ1-1): NAGVMQNPRHLVRRRGQEARLRCSPMKGHSHVYWYRQLPEEGLKFMVYLQKENIIDESGMPKERFSAEFPKEGPSILRIQQVVRGDSAAYFCASSRSSGALGGNTEAFFGQGTRLTVV.

The rearrangement links TRBV4-3 to TRBJ1-1; the D is unclear. The CDR3 covers 14 residues. The germline V gene has CDR1 LGHNA and CDR2 YSLEER. V lost 0 bases, J lost 7 bases, and 12 bases lay in between. The CDR3 region has the DNA TGCGCCAGCAGCCAAGATACCGGCGCGTATGAAGCTTTCTTT. This codes for CASSQDTGAYEAFF.

CDR3 coding DNA: TGTGCCACCCGTAGCGGGAGGGGGTTAGAAAATGAGCAGTTCTTC. It is translated as CATRSGRGLENEQFF. V usage is TRBV19 and J usage is TRBJ2-1, with 11 bases matching TRBD2. The CDR3 covers 15 residues. Germline V gene data show CDR1 as LNHDA and CDR2 as SQIVND (reference sequence). Unmatched junction bases numbered 12, after V lost 10 bases and J lost 7 bases.

J is TRBJ1-1 and V is TRBV30, with 9 bases that match TRBD1. With 0 bases clipped from V and 4 bases from J, the junction kept 6 bases outside the gene matches. The CDR3 totals 15 residues. The germline V gene encodes CDR1 GTSNPN and CDR2 SVGIG (reference sequence). The CDR3 region has the DNA TGTGCCTGGAGTGTAGGGGACAGGGCTCGCACTGAAGCTTTCTTT. Amino acids: CAWSVGDRARTEAFF.

The J gene is TRBJ1-1, the V gene TRBV18; TRBD1 matches 9 bases. This CDR3 comprises 16 residues. In germline, CDR1 is KGHSH, CDR2 LQKENI. Trimming cost V 3 bases and J 4 bases; bases outside gene matches: 9. In DNA form, the CDR3 reads TGTGCCAGCTCACCCTGGACAGGGGAGATGAGCACTGAAGCTTTCTTT. Translating gives CASSPWTGEMSTEAFF.

This sequence joins TRBV27 and TRBJ2-1; either TRBD1 or TRBD2 may supply D (5 bases each). This CDR3 region has 18 residues. V gave up 3 bases and J gave up 0 bases, with 18 bases separating them. Germline assignment: CDR1 MNHEY and CDR2 SMNVEV (reference sequence). In nucleotides, the CDR3 is TGTGCCAGCAGTTTCCTCCGGGGACGGACGAGCTCCTACAATGAGCAGTTCTTC. It codes for CASSFLRGRTSSYNEQFF.

This rearrangement joins TRBV10-3 to TRBJ2-2, with 8 nucleotides matching TRBD1. This CDR3 contains 15 residues. Germline V gives CDR1 ENHRY, CDR2 SYGVKD. J lost 6 bases, V lost 2 bases, and 5 bases had no gene match. DNA of the CDR3: TGTGCCATCAGTGAGGACAGGGGTTCATCCGGGGAGCTGTTTTTT. Translated: CAISEDRGSSGELFF.

This clone was counted once. The chain recombines TRBV9 with TRBJ2-2; TRBD2 matches 7 bases. The V gene's germline CDR1 is SGDLS and CDR2 YYNGEE. This CDR3 comprises 12 residues. V was pared by 4 bases and J by 9 bases, with 3 bases of the junction left unmatched. The CDR3 DNA follows: TGTGCCAGCAGCTTGGGAGGGAGGGAGCTGTTTTTT. It yields the protein CASSLGGRELFF.

This chain links TRBV7-8 with TRBJ1-5, with TRBD1 identical over 9 bases. The V gene end was trimmed by 5 bases and the J gene end by 2 bases; junction bases not matched to a gene: 4. The length of the CDR3 is 15 residues. Germline V gives CDR1 SGHVS, CDR2 FQNEAQ. The CDR3: CASSPNRGRNQPQHF. The CDR3 DNA sequence: TGTGCCAGCAGCCCTAACAGGGGGCGCAATCAGCCCCAGCATTTT.

CDR3 in DNA: TGTGCCAGCAGTTTATACTCCCCTAGCAGAAACACCGGGGAGCTGTTTTTT. This translates into CASSLYSPSRNTGELFF. V usage is TRBV27 and J usage is TRBJ2-2; D possibly corresponds to TRBD2 (5 bases). Trimming cost V 1 base and J 2 bases, with 14 bases left between them. The germline CDR1 and CDR2 sequences are MNHEY and SMNVEV (reference sequence). CDR3 length: 17 amino acids.

The chain employs TRBV19 and TRBJ2-7; 8 bases agree with TRBD1. J was trimmed by 3 bases and V by 5 bases; bases with no gene match: 3. Germline lookup yields CDR1 LNHDA and CDR2 SQIVND (reference sequence). The CDR3 is made up of 13 amino acids. The CDR3 DNA sequence: TGTGCCAGTAGTCCACAGGGGGTCTACGAGCAGTACTTC. Translated: CASSPQGVYEQYF. Full variable domain (missing parts from reference TRBV19 and TRBJ2-7): DGGITQSPKYLFRKEGQNVTLSCEQNLNHDAMYWYRQDPGQGLRLIYYSQIVNDFQKGDIAEGYSVSREKKESFPLTVTSAQKNPTAFYLCASSPQGVYEQYFGPGTRLTVT.

The V call is TRBV9, the J call TRBJ1-4; D not resolved. Trimming left V 1 base short and J 5 bases short, with 12 bases between. The CDR3 has 15 amino acids. The germline V gene has CDR1 SGDLS and CDR2 YYNGEE. The CDR3 loop is CASSVMKSANEKLFF. The DNA for the CDR3 is TGTGCCAGCAGCGTAATGAAGAGCGCCAATGAAAAACTGTTTTTT. Full variable domain (missing parts from reference TRBV9 and TRBJ1-4): DSGVTQTPKHLITATGQRVTLRCSPRSGDLSVYWYQQSLDQGLQFLIQYYNGEERAKGNILERFSAQQFPDLHSELNLSSLELGDSALYFCASSVMKSANEKLFFGSGTQLSVL.

The chain is built from TRBV7-3 and TRBJ1-1; D ambiguous. V was shortened by 2 bases and J by 3 bases, with 22 bases between the two germline ends. The CDR3 is made up of 18 amino acids. Germline-derived CDR1 and CDR2 are SGHTA and FQGTGA. CDR3 coding DNA: TGTGCCAGCAGCTTAGTAGCCGATCCGCTGGGCACCGACACTGAAGCTTTCTTT. It codes for CASSLVADPLGTDTEAFF.

This chain links TRBV7-8 with TRBJ1-1, with no clear D. The CDR3 consists of 16 residues. The germline V gene encodes CDR1 SGHVS and CDR2 FQNEAQ. V lost 1 base and J 1 base, leaving 13 bases between the germline ends. The CDR3 nucleotides read TGTGCCAGCAGCTTAGGTTCTCGTCTCCCGAACACTGAAGCTTTCTTT. Translating it yields CASSLGSRLPNTEAFF. Looking up the rest from reference TRBV7-8 and TRBJ1-1 gives the full variable domain: GAGVSQSPRYKVAKRGQDVALRCDPISGHVSLFWYQQALGQGPEFLTYFQNEAQLDKSGLPSDRFFAERPEGSVSTLKIQRTQQEDSAVYLCASSLGSRLPNTEAFFGQGTRLTVV.

The V gene is TRBV18, the J gene TRBJ2-2; 9 bases are shared with TRBD2. The CDR3 is made up of 16 amino acids. Germline values: CDR1 KGHSH, CDR2 LQKENI. Losses at the gene ends were 2 bases for V and 3 bases for J; bases not matched to a gene: 4. The CDR3 region has the DNA TGTGCCAGCTCACCATTAGCGGGAGATCACACCGGGGAGCTGTTTTTT. This gives the protein CASSPLAGDHTGELFF.

The genes are TRBV10-3 and TRBJ2-3; TRBD2 aligns across 9 bases. The CDR3 consists of 15 residues. The trim removed 2 bases at V and 2 bases at J, leaving 2 bases unmatched. Germline V gene sequence: CDR1 ENHRY, CDR2 SYGVKD. CDR3 nucleotides: TGTGCCATCAGTGAGGGCGGGAGGGTCACAGATACGCAGTATTTT. Its protein product is CAISEGGRVTDTQYF.

The rearrangement links TRBV2 to TRBJ1-5, with 9 bases that match TRBD1. The CDR3 has 13 amino acids. The V and J ends lost 8 bases and 5 bases, in that order; junction bases with no gene match: 4. CDR1 and CDR2 (germline): SNHLY, FYNNEI. This CDR3 reads CASGQGLDQPQHF. CDR3 nucleotide sequence: TGTGCCAGCGGACAGGGGTTGGATCAGCCCCAGCATTTT.

The genes are TRBV12-5 and TRBJ1-2; perhaps TRBD1 as D (5 bases). The germline CDR1 and CDR2 sequences are LGHNT and FRNRAP. Between the trimmed V and J ends, which lost 2 bases and 1 base, there was a span of 17 bases. The length of the CDR3 is 17 residues. The CDR3 loop is CASGLSTWGGINYGYTF. In DNA, the CDR3 is TGTGCTAGTGGTTTGTCCACATGGGGGGGAATTAACTATGGCTACACCTTC.

The rearrangement joins TRBV11-2 to TRBJ1-1; D unclear. The CDR3 is 16 residues long. The V end was cut by 0 bases, the J end by 4 bases, with 15 bases between. CDR1 and CDR2 (germline): SGHAT, FQNNGV. The CDR3 bases are TGTGCCAGCAGCTTAGATCGAGTGAGTGCGTTCACTGAAGCTTTCTTT. This sequence encodes CASSLDRVSAFTEAFF.